The sequence of this T cell receptor beta chain was determined in a study of CD8 T cell repertoires and HIV-1 epitope variants (dated by TCRdb to the early 2020s). Broadly, across the study: T cells were stimulated in separate culture wells with each of twenty-five peptides representing autologous and known Gag and Nef epitope variants. Control conditions included a CMV, EBV and flu peptide pool, the Ebola AY9 epitope as negative control, and a no-peptide well. Tested epitopes included three Gag epitope families and Nef HW9 and YT9. Using the EasySep Human T Cell Enrichment Kit, T cells were enriched and then co-cultured with an equal number of autologous T cell-negative cells acting as antigen-presenting cells. Cultures were maintained for 10 days in IMDM with gentamicin, and half-media changes adding IL-2, IL-7 and IL-15 were performed on days 3 and 7. A 1M T cell aliquot was kept as an uncultured baseline condition, separate from the 83 T cell cultures. A total of 83 T cell cultures were run, with each culture condition done in triplicate except for one peptide, which was done in duplicate.

The EasySep Human CD8+ T Cell Enrichment Kit was used on day 10 to isolate CD8+ T cells from every culture. The CDR3, cysteine through phenylalanine, is 16 amino acids long. CDR3 DNA is the only sequence kept; it has 48 bases, read in frame from the first base. The germline V gene yields ENHRY for CDR1 and SYGVKD for CDR2. V loses 3 bases of germline sequence and J loses 3 bases, and the interval between the two ends is 14 bases. Remarks on this clone: This clone's antigen is unknown. The record has no base qualities; no much larger clone is one base away.

The research as a whole found: Of the nine antigen-specific TCR beta clonotypes identified, more than five appeared cross-reactive for autologous or known escape epitope variants. A handful of clonotypes recognized the Nef KF9 family and one clonotype recognized the HW9 family, while no responses were seen to the TAALDMSHF plasma variant. The assay could identify only TCR beta chains and pointed to proliferation in response to antigen, not to T cell function or cytokine profile.

The immunoSEQ platform was used to sequence TCR beta CDR3 regions at survey depth. The QIAamp DNA micro kit was used to extract genomic DNA from every cultured and uncultured CD8+ T cell population. The authors processed their data as follows. Any sample with under 5,000 productive reads was excluded, and this exclusion removed about 6.5% of the roughly 75 cultures stimulated with HIV peptides. Sequences were trimmed to CDR3 by a MANAFEST web app, and nonproductive sequences, CDR3s under 5 amino acids, and sequences not starting with C or ending with F/W were removed. Antigen-specific clonotypes had to expand in at least 2 of 3 replicates versus no-peptide control at FDR 0.01, only within one epitope family. A specific clonotype also had to show a frequency at least fivefold higher than in wells stimulated with peptides from other epitope families. The source is immuneACCESS, and TCRdb retained only in-frame sequences with V and J called. Part of the clones is not carried over; for the studies checked, unresolved V genes explain less than half of this, and the remainder is unexplained. V and J calls and clone size are as listed in that table; D and trimming were resolved from the DNA. The sample has about 4,900 clones on record, around 66% of them singletons. The ten largest make up about 46% of the sample.

The chain joins TRBV10-3 to TRBJ2-2; the D segment cannot be called with confidence. This sequence was found in a male donor with HIV. Sequencing input: cultured CD8+ T cells derived from PBMCs. CDR3 protein: CAISDEVPSDTGELFF. The DNA reads TGTGCCATCAGTGACGAGGTCCCTTCTGACACCGGGGAGCTGTTTTTT.